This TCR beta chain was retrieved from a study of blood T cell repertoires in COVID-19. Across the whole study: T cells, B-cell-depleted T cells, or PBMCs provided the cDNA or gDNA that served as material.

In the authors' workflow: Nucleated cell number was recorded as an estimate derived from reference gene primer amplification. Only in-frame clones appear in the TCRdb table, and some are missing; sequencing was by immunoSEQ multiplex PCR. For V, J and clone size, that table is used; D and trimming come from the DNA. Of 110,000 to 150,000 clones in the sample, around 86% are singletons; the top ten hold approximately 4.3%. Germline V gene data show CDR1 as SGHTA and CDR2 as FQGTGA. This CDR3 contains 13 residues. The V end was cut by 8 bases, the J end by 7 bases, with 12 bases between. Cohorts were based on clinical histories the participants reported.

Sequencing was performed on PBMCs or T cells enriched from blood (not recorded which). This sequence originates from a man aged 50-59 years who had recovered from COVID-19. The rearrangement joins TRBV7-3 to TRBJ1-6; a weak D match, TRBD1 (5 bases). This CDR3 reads CASSKEGNSPLHF. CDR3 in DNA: TGTGCCAGCTCTAAGGAGGGGAATTCACCCCTCCACTTT.